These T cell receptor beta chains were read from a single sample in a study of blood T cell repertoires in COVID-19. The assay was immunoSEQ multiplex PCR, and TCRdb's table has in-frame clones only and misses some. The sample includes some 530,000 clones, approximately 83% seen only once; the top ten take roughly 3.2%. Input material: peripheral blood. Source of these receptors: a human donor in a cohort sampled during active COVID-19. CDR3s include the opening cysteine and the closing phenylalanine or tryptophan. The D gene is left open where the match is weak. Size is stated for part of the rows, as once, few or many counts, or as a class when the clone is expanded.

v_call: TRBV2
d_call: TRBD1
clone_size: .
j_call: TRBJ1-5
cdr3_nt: TGTGCCAGCAGCGGCAAAACGCAGGACAGGGGGTCGGGCAATCAGCCCCAGCATTTT
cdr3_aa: CASSGKTQDRGSGNQPQHF

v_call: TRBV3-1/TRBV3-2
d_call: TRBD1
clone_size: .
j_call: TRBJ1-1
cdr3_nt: TGTGCCAGCAGTCGAACAGGGGGCACTGAAGCTTTCTTT
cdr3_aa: CASSRTGGTEAFF

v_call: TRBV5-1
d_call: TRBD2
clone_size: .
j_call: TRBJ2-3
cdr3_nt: TGCGCCAGCAGCCAAAGCGGGAACCCTAGCACAGATACGCAGTATTTT
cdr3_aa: CASSQSGNPSTDTQYF

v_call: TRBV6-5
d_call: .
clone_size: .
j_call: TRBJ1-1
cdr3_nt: TGTGCCACTCTTGATGCGGGAAGGACTGAAGCTTTCTTT
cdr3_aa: CATLDAGRTEAFF

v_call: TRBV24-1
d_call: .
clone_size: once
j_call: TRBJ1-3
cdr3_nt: TGTGCCACCAGGCCCGGACAGGGAAACACCATATATTTT
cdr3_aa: CATRPGQGNTIYF

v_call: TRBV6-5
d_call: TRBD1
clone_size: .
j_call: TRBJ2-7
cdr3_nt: TGTGCCAGCAGTTCTAGCCGGGACAGTACTTACGAGCAGTACTTC
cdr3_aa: CASSSSRDSTYEQYF

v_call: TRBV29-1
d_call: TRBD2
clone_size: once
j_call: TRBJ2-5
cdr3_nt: TGCAGCGTTGCACTAGCGGGAGCTCTGCCAGAGACCCAGTACTTC
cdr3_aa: CSVALAGALPETQYF

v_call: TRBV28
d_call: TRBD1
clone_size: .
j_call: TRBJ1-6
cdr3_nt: TGTGCCAGCAGTTCCTCACAGGGGTATAATTCACCCCTCCACTTT
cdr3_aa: CASSSSQGYNSPLHF

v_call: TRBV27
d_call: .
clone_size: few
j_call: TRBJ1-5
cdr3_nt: TGTGCCAGCAGCTTACTAGACCAGCCCCAGCATTTT
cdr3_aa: CASSLLDQPQHF

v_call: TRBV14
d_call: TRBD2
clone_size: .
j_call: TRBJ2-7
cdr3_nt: TGTGCCAGCAGCCAAGGACTAGCGGGAACCCGCGAGCAGTACTTC
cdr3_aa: CASSQGLAGTREQYF

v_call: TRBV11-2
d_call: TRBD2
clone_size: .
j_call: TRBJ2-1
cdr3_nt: TGTGCCAGCAGCTTAGGAGCGGGAGAGAGTAATGAGCAGTTCTTC
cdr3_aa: CASSLGAGESNEQFF

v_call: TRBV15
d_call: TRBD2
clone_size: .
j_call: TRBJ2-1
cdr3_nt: TGTGCCACCAGCAGAGGGGGACTAGCGATTTACAATGAGCAGTTCTTC
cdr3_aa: CATSRGGLAIYNEQFF

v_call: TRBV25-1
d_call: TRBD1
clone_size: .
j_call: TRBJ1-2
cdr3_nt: TGTGCCAGCAGTGAAACAGGGGGCAGTGGCTACACCTTC
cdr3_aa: CASSETGGSGYTF

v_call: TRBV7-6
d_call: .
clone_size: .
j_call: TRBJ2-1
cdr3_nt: TGTGCCAGCAGCGTCTGGCGGGGCCCCTACAATGAGCAGTTCTTC
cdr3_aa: CASSVWRGPYNEQFF

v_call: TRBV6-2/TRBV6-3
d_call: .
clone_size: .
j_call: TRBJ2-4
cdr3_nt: TGTGCCAGCAGTTCCAGCGGACAGCTAGCCAAAAACATTCAGTACTTC
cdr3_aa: CASSSSGQLAKNIQYF